These T cell receptor beta chains were read from a single sample in a study of blood T cells in healthy people across ages. One entry per CDR3 protein, called by TCRdb with MiXCR from the 5' RACE reads. The table lists 540,000 or so distinct CDR3 sequences, 27% of them singletons. The sequencing sample was made of blood. These receptors were taken from a woman between 65 and 79 years old in good health. CDR3s include the opening cysteine and the closing phenylalanine or tryptophan. A D gene is named only where the DNA matches it firmly. Clone size, where shown, is once, few, many, or a class for clones that have expanded.

cdr3_aa: CASSPIASSYNEQFF
cdr3_nt: TGTGCCAGCTCACCAATAGCGAGCTCCTACAATGAGCAGTTCTTC
d_call: .
v_call: TRBV18
clone_size: .
j_call: TRBJ2-1

cdr3_aa: CSLSTSGSIITQYF
cdr3_nt: TGCAGTCTTTCGACTAGCGGGAGTATTATTACCCAGTACTTC
d_call: TRBD2
v_call: TRBV20-1
clone_size: few
j_call: TRBJ2-5

cdr3_aa: CASSETAFNQPQHF
cdr3_nt: TGTGCCAGCAGTGAAACAGCTTTCAATCAGCCCCAGCATTTT
d_call: .
v_call: TRBV2
clone_size: .
j_call: TRBJ1-5

cdr3_aa: CASGDRPLNTEAFF
cdr3_nt: TGTGCCAGCGGGGACAGGCCGTTGAACACTGAAGCTTTCTTT
d_call: TRBD1
v_call: TRBV6-1
clone_size: .
j_call: TRBJ1-1

cdr3_aa: CSAEDRDQETQYF
cdr3_nt: TGCAGTGCCGAGGACAGGGACCAAGAGACCCAGTACTTC
d_call: TRBD1
v_call: TRBV20-1
clone_size: few
j_call: TRBJ2-5

cdr3_aa: CASARKGYTDTQYF
cdr3_nt: TGTGCCAGCGCTCGAAAGGGGTACACAGATACGCAGTATTTT
d_call: .
v_call: TRBV27
clone_size: .
j_call: TRBJ2-3

cdr3_aa: CSAGVVQETQYF
cdr3_nt: TGCAGTGCAGGAGTAGTGCAAGAGACCCAGTACTTC
d_call: .
v_call: TRBV20-1
clone_size: few
j_call: TRBJ2-5

cdr3_aa: CASSSGTGGLQETQYF
cdr3_nt: TGTGCCAGCAGCTCCGGGACAGGGGGACTACAAGAGACCCAGTACTTC
d_call: TRBD1
v_call: TRBV7-9
clone_size: few
j_call: TRBJ2-5

cdr3_aa: CASTKGGIYTF
cdr3_nt: TGTGCCAGCACCAAGGGGGGGATCTACACCTTC
d_call: .
v_call: TRBV9
clone_size: few
j_call: TRBJ1-2

cdr3_aa: CSALRTGGGARDTQYF
cdr3_nt: TGCAGTGCCCTCAGGACCGGCGGGGGGGCCAGAGATACGCAGTATTTT
d_call: TRBD2
v_call: TRBV20-1
clone_size: .
j_call: TRBJ2-3

cdr3_aa: CATRGQGVNQPQHF
cdr3_nt: TGTGCCACCCGGGGACAGGGGGTAAATCAGCCCCAGCATTTT
d_call: TRBD1
v_call: TRBV2
clone_size: few
j_call: TRBJ1-5

cdr3_aa: CASTPGQGNNEQFF
cdr3_nt: TGTGCCAGCACCCCGGGACAGGGCAACAATGAGCAGTTCTTC
d_call: TRBD1
v_call: TRBV9
clone_size: .
j_call: TRBJ2-1

cdr3_aa: CASSLSGGNQPQHF
cdr3_nt: TGTGCCAGCAGCTTATCCGGAGGCAATCAGCCCCAGCATTTT
d_call: .
v_call: TRBV7-9
clone_size: many
j_call: TRBJ1-5

cdr3_aa: CASSKEASSGANVLTF
cdr3_nt: TGTGCCAGCAGTAAAGAGGCTAGCTCCGGGGCCAACGTCCTGACTTTC
d_call: .
v_call: TRBV2
clone_size: .
j_call: TRBJ2-6

cdr3_aa: CASRRGQGAYEQYF
cdr3_nt: TGTGCCAGCAGGAGAGGACAGGGGGCCTACGAGCAGTACTTC
d_call: TRBD1
v_call: TRBV6-6
clone_size: .
j_call: TRBJ2-7

cdr3_aa: CSVEGLNTEAFF
cdr3_nt: TGCAGCGTTGAAGGGTTGAACACTGAAGCTTTCTTT
d_call: .
v_call: TRBV29-1
clone_size: few
j_call: TRBJ1-1

cdr3_aa: CASSQPSRRETQYF
cdr3_nt: TGTGCCAGCAGCCAGCCCTCCAGGAGGGAGACCCAGTACTTC
d_call: .
v_call: TRBV7-2
clone_size: .
j_call: TRBJ2-5

cdr3_aa: CASSFPRGHTTNEKLFF
cdr3_nt: TGTGCCAGCAGCTTCCCAAGAGGGCACACAACTAATGAAAAACTGTTTTTT
d_call: .
v_call: TRBV7-9
clone_size: few
j_call: TRBJ1-4

cdr3_aa: CGGQGFLTGELFF
cdr3_nt: TGCGGCGGACAGGGGTTCCTCACCGGGGAGCTGTTTTTT
d_call: TRBD1
v_call: TRBV29-1
clone_size: .
j_call: TRBJ2-2

cdr3_aa: CSANIRGRQNEQYF
cdr3_nt: TGCAGTGCTAACATACGGGGCAGACAGAACGAGCAGTACTTC
d_call: .
v_call: TRBV20-1
clone_size: many
j_call: TRBJ2-7

cdr3_aa: CAGSPWTSYNEQFF
cdr3_nt: TGTGCCGGCTCACCCTGGACCTCCTACAATGAGCAGTTCTTC
d_call: .
v_call: TRBV18
clone_size: many
j_call: TRBJ2-1

cdr3_aa: CSARLAASTDTQYF
cdr3_nt: TGCAGTGCTAGGCTAGCGGCTAGCACAGATACGCAGTATTTT
d_call: TRBD2
v_call: TRBV20-1
clone_size: .
j_call: TRBJ2-3

cdr3_aa: CSASSVRGLAGGLPGELFF
cdr3_nt: TGCAGTGCTAGCTCGGTCCGGGGACTAGCGGGAGGACTCCCCGGGGAGCTGTTTTTT
d_call: TRBD2
v_call: TRBV20-1
clone_size: .
j_call: TRBJ2-2

cdr3_aa: CASSLQKNTEAFF
cdr3_nt: TGTGCCAGCAGTCTGCAAAAGAACACTGAAGCTTTCTTT
d_call: .
v_call: TRBV12-3/TRBV12-4
clone_size: few
j_call: TRBJ1-1

cdr3_aa: CASSVGTGGRETQYF
cdr3_nt: TGTGCCAGCAGCGTAGGGACAGGGGGCCGAGAGACCCAGTACTTC
d_call: TRBD1
v_call: TRBV9
clone_size: .
j_call: TRBJ2-5

cdr3_aa: CASSQGRSNEQFF
cdr3_nt: TGTGCCAGCAGCCAAGGGAGAAGCAATGAGCAGTTCTTC
d_call: .
v_call: TRBV3-1
clone_size: .
j_call: TRBJ2-1